These 11 T cell receptor beta chains were all obtained from the same sample, sequenced in a study of cytomegalovirus exposure and HLA in healthy donors. Vbeta (60) and Jbeta (13) primers were used in the PCR. TCRdb's copy holds only in-frame clones and misses some; the assay was immunoSEQ multiplex PCR. Of more than 95,000 clones in the sample, about 9.4% are singletons; the top ten hold around 5.9%. What was sequenced was PBMCs. These receptors all stem from a man aged 40-49 years in good health and CMV-seropositive.

V and J are TRBV5-1 and TRBJ2-7; 7 nucleotides line up with TRBD2. Germline V lookup: CDR1 SGHRS, CDR2 YFSETQ. The CDR3 covers 14 residues. Unmatched junction bases numbered 3, after V lost 3 bases and J lost 0 bases. The CDR3 sequence is CASSSSGNSYEQYF. The DNA of the CDR3 is TGCGCCAGCAGCTCCAGCGGGAACTCCTACGAGCAGTACTTC.

This clone was detected only a few times. CDR3 nucleotides: TGCGCCAGCAGCCAAGAGCTAGCGGGAGCGAGGAATGAGCAGTTCTTC. Its translation: CASSQELAGARNEQFF. The rearrangement joins TRBV4-1 to TRBJ2-1, with 10 bases that match TRBD2. The CDR3 covers 16 residues. CDR1 and CDR2 from the germline V gene are MGHRA and YSYEKL. Trimming removed 0 bases from V and 7 bases from J; junction bases left unmatched: 6.

CDR3 DNA: TGTGCCAGCAGTGAAGTTGGGGACTACGCGGAACAGTTCTTC. This gives the protein CASSEVGDYAEQFF. V usage is TRBV6-1 and J usage is TRBJ2-1; 7 bases fit TRBD2. CDR1 and CDR2 from the germline V gene are MNHNS and SASEGT. The CDR3 totals 14 residues. Trimming removed 1 base from V and 13 bases from J; junction bases left unmatched: 10.

This clone was seen only a few times. The chain employs TRBV19 and TRBJ1-5; D is perhaps TRBD1 (6 bases). The CDR3 runs 14 residues. Per germline, CDR1 LNHDA and CDR2 SQIVND (reference sequence). Trimming took off 5 bases at V and 3 bases at J, with 11 bases between the two ends. CDR3 nucleotides: TGTGCCAGTAGTGTGCAGGGGATCAATCAGCCCCAGCATTTT. This translates into CASSVQGINQPQHF.

The chain links TRBV11-1 to TRBJ1-2; 8 nucleotides match TRBD1. The CDR3 is 13 residues long. Germline CDR1 reads SGHAT; CDR2 reads FQDESV (reference sequence). Trimming removed 1 base from V and 7 bases from J; junction bases left unmatched: 2. CDR3 amino acids: CASSLGTGSGYTF. CDR3 DNA: TGTGCCAGCAGCTTAGGGACAGGGTCTGGCTACACCTTC.

The rearrangement uses TRBV29-1 and TRBJ2-5; D perhaps matches TRBD2 (7 bases). This CDR3 spans 14 amino acids. V lost 1 base and J 4 bases, leaving 13 bases between the germline ends. Germline V gene data show CDR1 as SQVTM and CDR2 as ANQGSEA. The CDR3 nucleotides are TGCAGCGTTGAAGGGGGGGGGCGTCGAGAGACCCAGTACTTC. Its translation is CSVEGGGRRETQYF.

This clone was counted only a few times. The chain joins TRBV4-1 to TRBJ2-1, with TRBD2 as a possible D gene (5 bases). V gave up 5 bases and J gave up 0 bases, with 11 bases separating them. Germline CDR1 reads MGHRA; CDR2 reads YSYEKL. The CDR3 spans 15 residues. The CDR3 loop is CASSKAAVSYNEQFF. The CDR3 DNA reads as TGCGCCAGCAGCAAAGCGGCGGTCTCCTACAATGAGCAGTTCTTC.

To note about this clone: Relative to the germline gene, one junction end is altered; a read error may explain this. J is TRBJ1-1 and V is TRBV6-5, with 8 positions matching TRBD1. Looked up from germline, CDR1 is MNHEY and CDR2 is SVGAGI. CDR3 length equals 15 residues. DNA of the CDR3: TGTGCCGGCAGTACGACAGGGGCCCTTAACACTGAAGCTTTCTTT. It specifies CAGSTTGALNTEAFF.

This sequence joins TRBV19 and TRBJ1-4, with D perhaps matching TRBD1 (5 bases). The ends were cut back, 10 bases at V and 0 bases at J, with 15 bases in the middle. Germline V gives CDR1 LNHDA, CDR2 SQIVND (reference sequence). This CDR3 has 15 residues. The CDR3 DNA reads as TGTGCCACCGGGACGGACTATTCAACTAATGAAAAACTGTTTTTT. This translates into CATGTDYSTNEKLFF. Based on the CDR3 plus reference TRBV19 and TRBJ1-4, the full variable domain is DGGITQSPKYLFRKEGQNVTLSCEQNLNHDAMYWYRQDPGQGLRLIYYSQIVNDFQKGDIAEGYSVSREKKESFPLTVTSAQKNPTAFYLCATGTDYSTNEKLFFGSGTQLSVL.

V is TRBV11-2 and J is TRBJ2-7, with D maybe TRBD2 (7 bases). Germline values: CDR1 SGHAT, CDR2 FQNNGV. Between the trimmed V and J ends, which lost 3 bases and 5 bases, there was a span of 11 bases. This CDR3 has 13 amino acids. The CDR3 nucleotides are TGTGCCAGCAGCTTCTCGGGGGGCCACGAGCAGTACTTC. Translation: CASSFSGGHEQYF.

There are a few counts of this clone. V is TRBV7-2 and J is TRBJ2-7; TRBD2 might be the D (6 bases). The germline CDR1 and CDR2 sequences are SGHTA and FQGNSA. Trimming took off 4 bases at V and 4 bases at J, with 11 bases between the two ends. This CDR3 region has 13 residues. The CDR3 nucleotides read TGTGCCAGCAGCTCATCGGACTATTACGAGCAGTACTTC. It codes for CASSSSDYYEQYF.